This TCR beta chain originates from a study of blood T cells in healthy people across ages. Primed by a sample-barcoded 5' primer and a J-beta primer mix, a second PCR proceeded for roughly 6 to 12 cycles. Each cDNA molecule received a tag from a template-switch adaptor that had 12 random nucleotides. One entry per CDR3 protein results from TCRdb running MiXCR on the 5' RACE reads. The repertoire holds around 780,000 distinct CDR3 sequences, with approximately 24% as singletons. Isolated per sample were at least 6 million PBMCs. Details on this clonotype: Antigen: not known.

Findings and caveats of the study: The authors considered diversity estimates from one million T cells to be underestimates.

This CDR3 comprises 15 residues. Trimming cost V 5 bases and J 5 bases, with 17 bases left between them. Per the germline V gene, CDR1 is SGHTA and CDR2 is FQGNSA. The same data also contributed to another study, on T cells of mothers and their children. That report notes: Over 9 million reads per mother and about 3 million per child were obtained.

The specimen sequenced was blood. The sequence came from a boy between 10 and 17 years old in good health. The gene calls are TRBV7-2 and TRBJ2-3; D could derive from TRBD1 or TRBD2 (5 bases each). The DNA of the CDR3 is TGTGCCAGCAGCGTATCACCCGTGAGGGGAGATACGCAGTATTTT. Its translation is CASSVSPVRGDTQYF. Filled out from reference TRBV7-2 and TRBJ2-3, the complete variable domain reads GAGVSQSPSNKVTEKGKDVELRCDPISGHTALYWYRQSLGQGLEFLIYFQGNSAPDKSGLPSDRFSAERTGGSVSTLTIQRTQQEDSAVYLCASSVSPVRGDTQYFGPGTRLTVL.